This T cell receptor beta chain originates from a study of blood T cell repertoires in COVID-19. Study at large: Material from acute and convalescent COVID-19 was sourced from the United States, Italy and Spain. The cDNA or gDNA used as material had been derived from T cells, B-cell-depleted T cells, or PBMCs.

Germline lookup yields CDR1 MNHEY and CDR2 SVGAGI. V lost 8 bases, J lost 6 bases, and 20 bases lay in between. The CDR3 is made up of 14 amino acids. Authors' analysis steps: Amplification from reference gene primers served as the basis for estimated nucleated cell counts. The data were produced by immunoSEQ multiplex PCR, yet TCRdb's version contains in-frame clones alone and is incomplete. That table furnishes V, J and clone size, whereas the DNA furnished D and trimming. The data show roughly 210,000 clones, around 87% seen once. The sequencing sample was made of PBMCs or T cells enriched from blood (not recorded which). The clonotype originates from a man aged 25-45 years in a cohort exposed to, infected with or recovered from COVID-19 (not recorded which). The chain links TRBV6-5 to TRBJ2-7; possible D gene TRBD1, 6 bases. CDR3 region: CASCSDRALREQYF. The CDR3 nucleotides are TGTGCCAGCTGCTCGGACAGAGCTCTACGCGAGCAGTACTTC.